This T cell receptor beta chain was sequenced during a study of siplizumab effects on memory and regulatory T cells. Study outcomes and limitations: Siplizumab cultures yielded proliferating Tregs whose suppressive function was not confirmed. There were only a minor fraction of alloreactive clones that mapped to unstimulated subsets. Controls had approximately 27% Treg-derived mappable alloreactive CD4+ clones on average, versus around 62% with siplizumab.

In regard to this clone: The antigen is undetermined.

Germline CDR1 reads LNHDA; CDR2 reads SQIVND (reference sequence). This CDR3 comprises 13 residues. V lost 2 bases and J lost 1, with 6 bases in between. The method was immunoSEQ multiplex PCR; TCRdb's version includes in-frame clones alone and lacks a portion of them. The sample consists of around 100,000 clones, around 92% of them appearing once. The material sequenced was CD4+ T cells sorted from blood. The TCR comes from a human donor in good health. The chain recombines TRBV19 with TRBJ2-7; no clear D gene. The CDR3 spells CASSISGSYEQYF. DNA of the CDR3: TGTGCCAGTAGTATATCCGGATCCTACGAGCAGTACTTC.